The rows below give T cell receptor beta chains drawn from one sample of a study of cytomegalovirus exposure and HLA in healthy donors. Some clones are missing from TCRdb's copy, which holds only in-frame ones; the method was immunoSEQ multiplex PCR. Among over 45,000 clones listed, roughly 80% were seen once. The sample comprised PBMCs. These receptor sequences come from a man aged 25-40 years in good health and CMV-seronegative. The CDR3 runs from the conserved cysteine through the conserved F or W. The order of the fields is D gene, J gene, clone size, V gene, CDR3 DNA, CDR3 protein. D genes are given only for firm matches. A clone size is listed for some rows: how often the clone was seen (once, few, many), or a class if it is expanded.

d_gene: -
j_gene: TRBJ1-2
abundance: -
v_gene: TRBV2
CDR3nt: TGTGCCAGCAGCAGGGACACTGGGGGCTATGGCTACACCTTC
CDR3aa: CASSRDTGGYGYTF

d_gene: -
j_gene: TRBJ2-2
abundance: -
v_gene: TRBV25-1
CDR3nt: TGTGCCAGCAGGTCGGAGGCGAACACCGGGGAGCTGTTTTTT
CDR3aa: CASRSEANTGELFF

d_gene: TRBD2
j_gene: TRBJ2-7
abundance: -
v_gene: TRBV5-4
CDR3nt: TGTGCCAGCAGCGTTAGCGGGGGTAAGAGGGGCTACGAGCAGTACTTC
CDR3aa: CASSVSGGKRGYEQYF

d_gene: -
j_gene: TRBJ1-1
abundance: -
v_gene: TRBV27
CDR3nt: TGTGCCAGCAGGAGGGAGGGGTGGAACACTGAAGCTTTCTTT
CDR3aa: CASRREGWNTEAFF

d_gene: TRBD2
j_gene: TRBJ2-5
abundance: -
v_gene: TRBV7-9
CDR3nt: TGTGCCAGCAGCTTAGGACTAGCGGGATTCCAAGAGACCCAGTACTTC
CDR3aa: CASSLGLAGFQETQYF

d_gene: -
j_gene: TRBJ2-3
abundance: -
v_gene: TRBV4-1
CDR3nt: TGCGCCAGCAGCCTAGCATTCCCTTCCACAGATACGCAGTATTTT
CDR3aa: CASSLAFPSTDTQYF

d_gene: -
j_gene: TRBJ1-2
abundance: -
v_gene: TRBV7-8
CDR3nt: TGTGCCAGCTCCCCCGGGAAACCCTATGGCTACACCTTC
CDR3aa: CASSPGKPYGYTF

d_gene: TRBD2
j_gene: TRBJ2-1
abundance: -
v_gene: TRBV19
CDR3nt: TGTGCCAGTAGTATAGATCGCGGGGGAGATGAGCAGTTCTTC
CDR3aa: CASSIDRGGDEQFF

d_gene: -
j_gene: TRBJ1-1
abundance: -
v_gene: TRBV9
CDR3nt: TGTGCCAGCAGCGTAGGTGGGTTTCGGGACACTGAAGCTTTCTTT
CDR3aa: CASSVGGFRDTEAFF

d_gene: -
j_gene: TRBJ2-1
abundance: -
v_gene: TRBV10-3
CDR3nt: TGTGCCATCAGTGTGGCGGCTAGCTCCTACAATGAGCAGTTCTTC
CDR3aa: CAISVAASSYNEQFF

d_gene: -
j_gene: TRBJ2-7
abundance: -
v_gene: TRBV11-1
CDR3nt: TGTGCCAGCAGCTTAGCAGGGGCGAAAGAGCAGTACTTC
CDR3aa: CASSLAGAKEQYF

d_gene: TRBD1
j_gene: TRBJ1-4
abundance: -
v_gene: TRBV7-9
CDR3nt: TGTGCCAGCAGCTTAGTGGTAGGGGGCAATGAAAAACTGTTTTTT
CDR3aa: CASSLVVGGNEKLFF

d_gene: -
j_gene: TRBJ2-7
abundance: -
v_gene: TRBV7-9
CDR3nt: TGTGCCAGCAGCTCCTACGGGGAGCACGAGCAGTACTTC
CDR3aa: CASSSYGEHEQYF

d_gene: TRBD1
j_gene: TRBJ2-7
abundance: -
v_gene: TRBV29-1
CDR3nt: TGCAGCGTGATCGGACAGGATGGGCACGAGCAGTACTTC
CDR3aa: CSVIGQDGHEQYF

d_gene: TRBD2
j_gene: TRBJ2-1
abundance: few
v_gene: TRBV5-1
CDR3nt: TGCGCCAGCAGCAGAACTAGCGATGAGCAGTTCTTC
CDR3aa: CASSRTSDEQFF

d_gene: TRBD2
j_gene: TRBJ2-5
abundance: -
v_gene: TRBV6-5
CDR3nt: TGTGCCAGCAGTTACGATGGCGGGAGGGACCAAGAGACCCAGTACTTC
CDR3aa: CASSYDGGRDQETQYF

d_gene: -
j_gene: TRBJ2-4
abundance: -
v_gene: TRBV7-9
CDR3nt: TGTGCCAGCAGCCGACCTACCGACAGTGAAAACATTCAGTACTTC
CDR3aa: CASSRPTDSENIQYF